This T cell receptor beta chain was identified in a study of cytomegalovirus exposure and HLA in healthy donors. PCR amplification relied on 60 Vbeta primers (plus 13 Jbeta primers). The protocol was immunoSEQ multiplex PCR, while the TCRdb copy is restricted to in-frame clones and leaves out a portion. The data contain 130,000 or so clones, about 74% of them singletons. Notes on the study in general: In an earlier analysis, about 87% or about 30%: the productive usage of most TCR beta V segments.

This clone has a single count. The antigen is not known. The origin of this receptor is a woman aged 60-70 years in good health and CMV-seronegative. The specimen was PBMCs.

CDR3 bases: TGTGCCAGCAGCTTGGATAGGAGCTCTGGAAACACCATATATTTT. It codes for CASSLDRSSGNTIYF. The chain employs TRBV5-4 and TRBJ1-3; D is unresolved. With 0 bases removed from V and 0 bases from J, the gap between germline ends came to 7 bases. The CDR3 is 15 amino acids. The germline V gene encodes CDR1 SGHNT and CDR2 YYREEE (reference sequence).